A selection of T cell receptor beta chains follows, all from one sample in a study. TCRdb processed the 5' RACE reads anew with MiXCR; each CDR3 protein has one entry. The table has some 62,000 distinct CDR3 sequences, under 35% seen once. The sequencing input was tumor-infiltrating naive CD4+ T cells sorted from the breast tumor. The receptors originated from a female donor with breast cancer. The CDR3 runs from the conserved cysteine through the conserved F or W. Fields, in order: J gene, clone size, D gene, V gene, CDR3 DNA, CDR3 protein. D genes are given only for firm matches. Only some rows state a clone size, as once, few, many or a class for expanded clones.

>TRBJ2-7|.|TRBD2|TRBV5-1
TGCGCCAGTAGCTCCGGGGGGACTAGCGGGAGCAAGCAGTACTTC
CASSSGGTSGSKQYF
>TRBJ1-2|many|TRBD1|TRBV6-5
TGTGCCAGCAGTTTTTGGACAGGGAATGGCTACACCTTC
CASSFWTGNGYTF
>TRBJ1-3|few|.|TRBV9
TGTGCCAGCAGCGCCCAAAGGACATCTGGAAACACCATATATTTT
CASSAQRTSGNTIYF
>TRBJ2-5|.|TRBD1|TRBV10-3
TGTGCCATCAGTGCTACGGGACAGGGCCAAGAGACCCAGTACTTC
CAISATGQGQETQYF
>TRBJ1-1|few|.|TRBV3-1
TGTGCCAGCAGCCAAGAAGTGAGGGGCGCTGAAGCTTTCTTT
CASSQEVRGAEAFF
>TRBJ1-1|many|.|TRBV7-9
TGTGCCAGCAGCTCTGCGGGACACCTGAACACTGAAGCTTTCTTT
CASSSAGHLNTEAFF
>TRBJ2-7|.|.|TRBV7-8
TGTGCCAGCAGTTCCAGTTTGAGACGCTACGAGCAGTACTTC
CASSSSLRRYEQYF
>TRBJ2-3|many|.|TRBV6-2/TRBV6-3
TGTGCCAGCAGTTACGGTTGGCAGGGCCCCACAGATACGCAGTATTTT
CASSYGWQGPTDTQYF
>TRBJ1-5|few|TRBD1|TRBV10-1
TGCGCCAGCAGTAGACAGGGCTGGCAGCCCCAGCATTTT
CASSRQGWQPQHF
>TRBJ2-1|.|.|TRBV9
TGTGCCAGCAGCGTAAAAGATCGGGGGTCCTCCTACAATGAGCAGTTCTTC
CASSVKDRGSSYNEQFF
>TRBJ2-7|.|TRBD1|TRBV7-3
TGTGCCAGCAGCGTGGGACAGGGTCAAGAGCAGTACTTC
CASSVGQGQEQYF
>TRBJ1-5|few|.|TRBV6-1
TGTGCCAGCAGGCCTCCCAATCAGCCCCAGCATTTT
CASRPPNQPQHF
>TRBJ2-3|.|.|TRBV20-1
TGCAGTGCGCACGACGGGGGGCACGACACAGATACGCAGTATTTT
CSAHDGGHDTDTQYF
>TRBJ2-1|.|.|TRBV6-5
TGTGCCAGCAGTTACCGGGCGCTTAGTTACAATGAGCAGTTCTTC
CASSYRALSYNEQFF
>TRBJ2-3|.|.|TRBV7-9
TGTGCCAGCAGCTTAAATTTAGACGCCATCACAGATACGCAGTATTTT
CASSLNLDAITDTQYF
>TRBJ1-1|.|.|TRBV30
TGTGCCTGGAAAGTCGACAGGAACACTGAAGCTTTCTTT
CAWKVDRNTEAFF
>TRBJ2-3|.|.|TRBV3-1
TGTGCCAGCAGCCAAGAAAGGGTAGCTGGTACGCAGTATTTT
CASSQERVAGTQYF
>TRBJ2-7|few|.|TRBV12-3/TRBV12-4
TGTGCCAGCCGGGACCGACCCTCCTACGAGCAGTACTTC
CASRDRPSYEQYF
>TRBJ2-1|.|.|TRBV7-8
TGTGCCAGCAGCCTCTCAACAGGGATCTTAGCCAATGAGCAGTTCTTC
CASSLSTGILANEQFF
>TRBJ2-1|few|TRBD1|TRBV10-3
TGTGCCATCAGTGAAGGACAGGGGGTAGACAATGAGCAGTTCTTC
CAISEGQGVDNEQFF
>TRBJ2-1|.|TRBD2|TRBV29-1
TGCAGCGCCGGGAGCCTAGCGGGAGGGCCCAACAATGAGCAGTTCTTC
CSAGSLAGGPNNEQFF
>TRBJ2-3|many|TRBD2|TRBV6-2/TRBV6-3
TGTGCCAGCAGTTACTCTAGCGGGCAGGATACGCAGTATTTT
CASSYSSGQDTQYF
>TRBJ1-1|.|.|TRBV11-2
TGTGCCAGCAGCTTAGAGCGGGGTGGCACTGAAGCTTTCTTT
CASSLERGGTEAFF
>TRBJ2-5|few|.|TRBV20-1
TGCAGTGCTCTCTCTAGTTCCCAAGAGACCCAGTACTTC
CSALSSSQETQYF
>TRBJ2-6|few|TRBD1|TRBV5-1
TGCGCCAGCAGCTCGGGACAGGGGAGTTTAGCCAACGTCCTGACTTTC
CASSSGQGSLANVLTF
>TRBJ2-3|few|TRBD2|TRBV7-9
TGTGCCAGCAGCTTAGGACGCAAGCGGGAGACAGATACGCAGTATTTT
CASSLGRKRETDTQYF
>TRBJ2-4|few|.|TRBV12-3/TRBV12-4
TGTGCCAGCAGTTCCCACAGGGAATCATGGCCAAAAAACATTCAGTACTTC
CASSSHRESWPKNIQYF
>TRBJ2-2|medium-sized|.|TRBV7-9
TGTGCCAGCAATGGAGGGACCAACACCGGGGAGCTGTTTTTT
CASNGGTNTGELFF
>TRBJ2-6|.|TRBD1|TRBV7-6
TGTGCCAGCAGCCCCGGGACAGTCTCTGGGGCCAACGTCCTGACTTTC
CASSPGTVSGANVLTF
>TRBJ1-2|.|.|TRBV7-2
TGTGCCGGCAGCTTAACACCTCCTAACTATGGCTACACCTTC
CAGSLTPPNYGYTF
>TRBJ1-1|.|.|TRBV3-1
TGTGCCAGCTATGACAGAATGAACACTGAAGCTTTCTTT
CASYDRMNTEAFF
>TRBJ2-3|.|.|TRBV9
TGTGCCAGCAGCGTTTGGGTCAGTAGCACAGATACGCAGTATTTT
CASSVWVSSTDTQYF
>TRBJ1-2|few|.|TRBV9
TGTGCCAGCAGCGTAGATCAATATGGCTACACCTTC
CASSVDQYGYTF
>TRBJ2-7|few|TRBD2|TRBV7-2
TGTGCCAGCAGCTTAGTACGGCAGGGAGGGTACGAGCAGTACTTC
CASSLVRQGGYEQYF
>TRBJ2-7|.|.|TRBV7-8
TGTGCCAGCAGCACAAGACAGAGATACGAGCAGTACTTC
CASSTRQRYEQYF
>TRBJ1-1|.|.|TRBV4-2
TGTGCCAGCAGCCAAGACTACCTACAGAGGAACACTGAAGCTTTCTTT
CASSQDYLQRNTEAFF
>TRBJ2-5|.|TRBD2|TRBV7-9
TGTGCCAGCAGCTCTACCAAAGGACTAGCGGCACAAGAGACTCAGTACTTC
CASSSTKGLAAQETQYF
>TRBJ2-1|.|TRBD2|TRBV10-3
TGTGCCATCAGTGAGGGGACTAGCGGGATAGTGTTCTTC
CAISEGTSGIVFF
>TRBJ2-5|many|TRBD2|TRBV2
TGTGCCAGCAGTGACTGGGGACTAGCGGGAGAAGAGACCCAGTACTTC
CASSDWGLAGEETQYF
>TRBJ2-7|.|.|TRBV7-2
TGTGCCAGCAGTAAAGACAACGTCTACGAGCAGTACTTC
CASSKDNVYEQYF
>TRBJ2-5|.|TRBD2|TRBV20-1
TGCAGTGCTAGAGCGGCTAGCGGGAGTCGAGAGACCCAGTACTTC
CSARAASGSRETQYF
>TRBJ1-5|few|TRBD1|TRBV12-3/TRBV12-4
TGTGCCAGCAGTTTACAGGGGGCTTGGCAGCCCCAGCATTTT
CASSLQGAWQPQHF
>TRBJ1-1|few|TRBD1|TRBV6-5
TGTGCCACCCATCCGGGACAGTGGACTGAAGCTTTCTTT
CATHPGQWTEAFF
>TRBJ1-5|.|TRBD1|TRBV12-3/TRBV12-4
TGTGCCAGCAGCCGGGACAGGGAAGGTAATCAGCCCCAGCATTTT
CASSRDREGNQPQHF
>TRBJ2-5|.|.|TRBV6-1
TGTGCCAGCAGTGGGACGGTGCAGCAAGAGACCCTGTACTTC
CASSGTVQQETLYF
>TRBJ2-3|.|TRBD2|TRBV7-2
TGTGCCAGCAGCCTCGCCGGACTAGCGGGAGTGGGAGATACGCAGTATTTT
CASSLAGLAGVGDTQYF